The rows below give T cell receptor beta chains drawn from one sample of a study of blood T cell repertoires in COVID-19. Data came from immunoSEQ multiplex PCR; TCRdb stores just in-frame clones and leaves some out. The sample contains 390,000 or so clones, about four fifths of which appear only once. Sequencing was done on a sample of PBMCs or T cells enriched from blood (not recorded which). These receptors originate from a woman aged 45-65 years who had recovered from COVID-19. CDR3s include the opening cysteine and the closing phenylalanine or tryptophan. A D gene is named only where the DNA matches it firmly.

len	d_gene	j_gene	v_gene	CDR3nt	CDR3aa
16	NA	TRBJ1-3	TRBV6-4	TGTGCCAGCAGTGACGTGAAAGGGGGTTCAGGAAACACCATATATTTT	CASSDVKGGSGNTIYF
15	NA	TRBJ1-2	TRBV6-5	TGTGCCAGCAGTTCCCCGGGACTGAATAACTATGGCTACACCTTC	CASSSPGLNNYGYTF
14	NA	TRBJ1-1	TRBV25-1	TGTGCCAGCAGTGATGGCGGATTGAACACTGAAGCTTTCTTT	CASSDGGLNTEAFF
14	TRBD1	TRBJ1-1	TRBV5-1	TGCGCCAGTGGTACAGGGGAGGTGGGCACTGAAGCTTTCTTT	CASGTGEVGTEAFF
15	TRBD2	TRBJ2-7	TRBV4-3	TGCGCCAGCAGCCAGGGGCTAGCGGGGCTCTACGAGCAGTACTTC	CASSQGLAGLYEQYF
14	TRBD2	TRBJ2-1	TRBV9	TGTGCCAGCAGCGTAGACGGGAGGGATGGTGAGCAGTTCTTC	CASSVDGRDGEQFF
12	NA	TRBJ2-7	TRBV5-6	TGTGCCAGCAGCTTTAGTCGTGGCGAGCAGTACTTC	CASSFSRGEQYF
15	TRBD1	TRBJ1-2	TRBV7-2	TGTGCCAGCAGCAGTCGACAGGGGGCAACCTATGGCTACACCTTC	CASSSRQGATYGYTF
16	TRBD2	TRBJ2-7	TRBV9	TGTGCCAGCAGCGTTTTTCAGGCGGGAGGGCAATACGAGCAGTACTTC	CASSVFQAGGQYEQYF
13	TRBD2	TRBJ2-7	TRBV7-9	TGTGCCAGCAGCTCCTTGACTAGCGGCGAGCAGTACTTC	CASSSLTSGEQYF
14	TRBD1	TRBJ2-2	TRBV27	TGTGCCAGCAGATTAGAACAGGGGAGCGGGGAGCTGTTTTTT	CASRLEQGSGELFF
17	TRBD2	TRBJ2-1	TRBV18	TGTGCCAGCTCAGGGGAAGCTAGCGGGAGTCGCTACAATGAGCAGTTCTTC	CASSGEASGSRYNEQFF
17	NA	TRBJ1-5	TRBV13	TGTGCCAGCAGCTTAGGCCTAAAGGTGGGAGCCTCGGGGCCCCAGCATTTT	CASSLGLKVGASGPQHF
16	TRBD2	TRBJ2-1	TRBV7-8	TGTGCCAGCAGCAAAGGGACTAGCGGGGGATACAATGAGCAGTTCTTC	CASSKGTSGGYNEQFF
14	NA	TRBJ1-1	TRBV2	TGTGCCAGCAGTGTTAGAGGGCTAGACACTGAAGCTTTCTTT	CASSVRGLDTEAFF